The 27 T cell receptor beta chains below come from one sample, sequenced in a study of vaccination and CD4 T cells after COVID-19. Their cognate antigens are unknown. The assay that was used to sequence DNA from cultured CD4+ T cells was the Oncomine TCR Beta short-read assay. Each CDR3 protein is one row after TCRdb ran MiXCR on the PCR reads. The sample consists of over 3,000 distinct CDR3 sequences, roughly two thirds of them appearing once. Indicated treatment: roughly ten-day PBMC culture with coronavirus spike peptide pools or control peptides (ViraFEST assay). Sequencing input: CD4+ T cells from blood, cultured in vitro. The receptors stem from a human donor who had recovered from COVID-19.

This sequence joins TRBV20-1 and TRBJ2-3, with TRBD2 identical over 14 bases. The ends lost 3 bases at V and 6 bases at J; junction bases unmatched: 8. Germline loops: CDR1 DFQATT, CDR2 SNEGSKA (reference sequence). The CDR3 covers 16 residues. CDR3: CSARTSGGAAFDTQYF. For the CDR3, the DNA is TGCAGTGCTAGGACTAGCGGGGGGGCCGCATTCGATACGCAGTATTTT.

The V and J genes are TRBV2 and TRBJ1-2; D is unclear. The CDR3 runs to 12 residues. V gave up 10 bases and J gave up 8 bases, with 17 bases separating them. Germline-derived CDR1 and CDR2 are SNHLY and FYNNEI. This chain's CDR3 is CAIKGTLLGYTF. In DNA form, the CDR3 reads TGTGCCATCAAGGGCACCCTTTTGGGCTACACCTTC.

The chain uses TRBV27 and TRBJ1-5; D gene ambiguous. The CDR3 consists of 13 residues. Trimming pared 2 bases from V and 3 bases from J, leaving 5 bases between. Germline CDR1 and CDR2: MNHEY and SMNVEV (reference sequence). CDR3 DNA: TGTGCCAGCAGTTTAACAACCAATCAGCCCCAGCATTTT. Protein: CASSLTTNQPQHF.

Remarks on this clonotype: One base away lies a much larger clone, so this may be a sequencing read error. The CDR3 nucleotides are TGTGCCAGCTCACCAAAGAGACAGGCCTACGAGCAGTACTTC. It translates to CASSPKRQAYEQYF. This chain joins TRBV18 and TRBJ2-7, with D tentatively TRBD1 (6 bases). V was pared by 2 bases and J by 2 bases, with 10 bases between. The V gene's germline CDR1 is KGHSH and CDR2 LQKENI. The CDR3 runs 14 residues.

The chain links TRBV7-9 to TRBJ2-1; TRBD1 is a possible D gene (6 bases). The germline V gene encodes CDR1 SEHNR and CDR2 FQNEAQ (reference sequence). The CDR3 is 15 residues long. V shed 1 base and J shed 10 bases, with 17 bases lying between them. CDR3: CASSLGHEQGSEQFF. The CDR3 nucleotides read TGTGCCAGCAGCTTAGGGCACGAACAGGGTAGCGAGCAGTTCTTC. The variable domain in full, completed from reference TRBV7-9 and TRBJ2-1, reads DTGVSQNPRHKITKRGQNVTFRCDPISEHNRLYWYRQTLGQGPEFLTYFQNEAQLEKSRLLSDRFSAERPKGSFSTLEIQRTEQGDSAMYLCASSLGHEQGSEQFFGPGTRLTVL.

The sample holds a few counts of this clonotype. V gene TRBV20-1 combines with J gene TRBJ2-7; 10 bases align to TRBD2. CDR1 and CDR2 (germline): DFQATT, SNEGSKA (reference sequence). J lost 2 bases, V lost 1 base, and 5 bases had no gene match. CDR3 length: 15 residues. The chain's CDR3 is CSARAPGLATYEQYF. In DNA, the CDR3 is TGCAGTGCTAGAGCCCCGGGACTAGCGACCTACGAGCAGTACTTC.

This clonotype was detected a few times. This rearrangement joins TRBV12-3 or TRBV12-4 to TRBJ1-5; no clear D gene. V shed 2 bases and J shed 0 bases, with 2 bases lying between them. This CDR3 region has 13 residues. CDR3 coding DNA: TGTGCCAGCAGTTTACATAGCAATCAGCCCCAGCATTTT. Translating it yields CASSLHSNQPQHF.

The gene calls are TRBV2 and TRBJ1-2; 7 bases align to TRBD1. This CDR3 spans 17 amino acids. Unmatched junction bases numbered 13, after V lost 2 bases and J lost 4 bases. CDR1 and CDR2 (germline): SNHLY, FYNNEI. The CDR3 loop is CASSEFPRQGPPYGYTF. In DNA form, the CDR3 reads TGTGCCAGCAGTGAATTCCCCAGACAGGGCCCTCCCTATGGCTACACCTTC.

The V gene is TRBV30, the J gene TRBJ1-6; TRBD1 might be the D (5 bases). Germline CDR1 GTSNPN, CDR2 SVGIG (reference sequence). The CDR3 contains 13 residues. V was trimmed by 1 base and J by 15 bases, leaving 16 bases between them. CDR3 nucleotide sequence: TGTGCCTGGAGTGGACAGACCCTCCGTCACCTCCACTTT. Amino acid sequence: CAWSGQTLRHLHF.

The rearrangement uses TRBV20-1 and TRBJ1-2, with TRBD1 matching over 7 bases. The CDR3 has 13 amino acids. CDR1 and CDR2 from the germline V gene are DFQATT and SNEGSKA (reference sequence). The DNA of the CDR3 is TGCATTCTCTCCTCGGGACAGTCCTATGGCTACACCTTC. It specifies CILSSGQSYGYTF.

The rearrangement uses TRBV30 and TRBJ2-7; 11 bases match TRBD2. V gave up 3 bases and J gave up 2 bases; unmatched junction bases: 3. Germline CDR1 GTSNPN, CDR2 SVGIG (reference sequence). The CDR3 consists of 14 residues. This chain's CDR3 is CAWRTSGGPYEQYF. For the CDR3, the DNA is TGTGCCTGGAGAACTAGCGGGGGTCCCTACGAGCAGTACTTC.

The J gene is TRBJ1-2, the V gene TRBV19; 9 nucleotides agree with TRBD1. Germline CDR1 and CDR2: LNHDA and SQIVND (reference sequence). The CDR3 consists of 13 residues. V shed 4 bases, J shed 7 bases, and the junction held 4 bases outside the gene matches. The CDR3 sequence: CASSTTGGVGYTF. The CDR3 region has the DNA TGTGCCAGTAGTACTACAGGGGGCGTTGGCTACACCTTC.

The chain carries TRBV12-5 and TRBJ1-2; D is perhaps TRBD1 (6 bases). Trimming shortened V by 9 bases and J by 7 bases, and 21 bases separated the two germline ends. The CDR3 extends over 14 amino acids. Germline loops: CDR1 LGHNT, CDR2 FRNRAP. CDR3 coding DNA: TGTGCTAGCGGGGGAACAGGGTTTGTCGGTGGCTACACCTTC. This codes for CASGGTGFVGGYTF.

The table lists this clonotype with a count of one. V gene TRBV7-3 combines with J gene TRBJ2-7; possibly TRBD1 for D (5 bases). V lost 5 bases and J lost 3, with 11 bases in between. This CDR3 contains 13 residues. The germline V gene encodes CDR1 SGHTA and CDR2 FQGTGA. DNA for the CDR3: TGTGCCAGCAGCCCCCAGGGCGGCTACGAGCAGTACTTC. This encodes CASSPQGGYEQYF.

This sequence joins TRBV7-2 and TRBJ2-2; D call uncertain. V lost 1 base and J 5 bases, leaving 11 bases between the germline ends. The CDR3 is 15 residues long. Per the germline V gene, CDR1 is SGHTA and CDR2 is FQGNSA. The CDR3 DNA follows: TGTGCCAGCAGCTTAGTTGCCAGGTCGACCGGGGAGCTGTTTTTT. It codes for CASSLVARSTGELFF. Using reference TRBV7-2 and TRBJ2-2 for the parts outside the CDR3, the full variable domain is GAGVSQSPSNKVTEKGKDVELRCDPISGHTALYWYRQSLGQGLEFLIYFQGNSAPDKSGLPSDRFSAERTGGSVSTLTIQRTQQEDSAVYLCASSLVARSTGELFFGEGSRLTVL.

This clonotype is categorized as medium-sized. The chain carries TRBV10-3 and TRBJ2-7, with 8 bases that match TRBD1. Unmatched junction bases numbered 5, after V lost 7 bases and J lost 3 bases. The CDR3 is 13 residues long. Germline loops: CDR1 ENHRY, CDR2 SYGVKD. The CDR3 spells CAITSGQDYEQYF. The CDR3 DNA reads TGTGCCATCACCTCGGGACAGGACTACGAGCAGTACTTC.

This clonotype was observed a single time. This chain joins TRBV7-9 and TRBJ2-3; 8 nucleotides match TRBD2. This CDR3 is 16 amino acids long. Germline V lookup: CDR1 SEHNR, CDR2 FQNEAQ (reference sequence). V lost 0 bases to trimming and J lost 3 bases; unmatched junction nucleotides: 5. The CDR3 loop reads CASSLAQTGGTDTQYF. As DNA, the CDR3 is TGTGCCAGCAGCTTAGCACAGACGGGGGGGACAGATACGCAGTATTTT. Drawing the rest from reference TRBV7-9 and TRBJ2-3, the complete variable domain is DTGVSQNPRHKITKRGQNVTFRCDPISEHNRLYWYRQTLGQGPEFLTYFQNEAQLEKSRLLSDRFSAERPKGSFSTLEIQRTEQGDSAMYLCASSLAQTGGTDTQYFGPGTRLTVL.

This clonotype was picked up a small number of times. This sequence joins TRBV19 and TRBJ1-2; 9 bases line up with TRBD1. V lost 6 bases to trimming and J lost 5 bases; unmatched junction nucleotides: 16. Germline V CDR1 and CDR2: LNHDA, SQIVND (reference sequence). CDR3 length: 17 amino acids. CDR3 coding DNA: TGTGCCAGTAGCCCCTCGGAGGGACAGGGTTCAATTTATGGCTACACCTTC. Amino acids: CASSPSEGQGSIYGYTF.

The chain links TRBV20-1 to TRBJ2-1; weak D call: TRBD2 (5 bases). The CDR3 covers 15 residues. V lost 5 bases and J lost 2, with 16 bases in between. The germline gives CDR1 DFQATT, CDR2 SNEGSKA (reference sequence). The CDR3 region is CSAGKAAGPYNEQFF. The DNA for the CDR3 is TGCAGTGCTGGGAAGGCGGCGGGCCCCTACAATGAGCAGTTCTTC.

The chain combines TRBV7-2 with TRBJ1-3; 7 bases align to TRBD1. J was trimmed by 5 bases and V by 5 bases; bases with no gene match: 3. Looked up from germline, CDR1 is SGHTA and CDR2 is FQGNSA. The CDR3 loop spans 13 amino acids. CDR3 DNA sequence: TGTGCCAGCAGCCCGGGACAGCGAAACACCATATATTTT. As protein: CASSPGQRNTIYF.

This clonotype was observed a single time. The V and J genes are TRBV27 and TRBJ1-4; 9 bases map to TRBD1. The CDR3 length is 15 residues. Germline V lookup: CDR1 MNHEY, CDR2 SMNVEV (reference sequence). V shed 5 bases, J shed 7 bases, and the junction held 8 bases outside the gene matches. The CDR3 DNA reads TGTGCCAGCAGTCCTCACAGGGGGCGGAGTGAAAAACTGTTTTTT. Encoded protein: CASSPHRGRSEKLFF.

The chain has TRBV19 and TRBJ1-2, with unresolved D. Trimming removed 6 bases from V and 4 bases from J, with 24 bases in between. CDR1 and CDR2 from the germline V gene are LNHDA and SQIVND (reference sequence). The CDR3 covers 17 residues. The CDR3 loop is CASSVTTPSQGLYGYTF. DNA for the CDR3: TGTGCCAGTAGCGTAACCACTCCTTCCCAAGGGCTCTATGGCTACACCTTC.

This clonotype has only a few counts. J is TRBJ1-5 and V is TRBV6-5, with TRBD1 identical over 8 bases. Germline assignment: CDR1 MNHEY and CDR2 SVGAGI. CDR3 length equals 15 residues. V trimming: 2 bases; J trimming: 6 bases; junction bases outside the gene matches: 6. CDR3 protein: CASSYRTGIGQPQHF. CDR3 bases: TGTGCCAGCAGTTACAGGACAGGGATCGGTCAGCCCCAGCATTTT.

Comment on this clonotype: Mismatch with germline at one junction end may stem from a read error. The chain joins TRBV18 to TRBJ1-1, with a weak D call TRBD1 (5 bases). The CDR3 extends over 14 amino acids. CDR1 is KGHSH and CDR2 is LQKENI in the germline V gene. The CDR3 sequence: CASAPRALDTEAFF. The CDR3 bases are TGTGCCAGCGCACCCAGGGCGTTAGACACTGAAGCTTTCTTT.

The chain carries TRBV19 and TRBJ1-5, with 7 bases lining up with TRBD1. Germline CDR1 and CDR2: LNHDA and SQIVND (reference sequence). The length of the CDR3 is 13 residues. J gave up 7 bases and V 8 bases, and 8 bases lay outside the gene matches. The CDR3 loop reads CASEDRSGQPQHF. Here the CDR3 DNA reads TGTGCCAGTGAGGACAGGTCCGGCCAGCCCCAGCATTTT. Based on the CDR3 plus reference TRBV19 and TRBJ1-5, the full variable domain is DGGITQSPKYLFRKEGQNVTLSCEQNLNHDAMYWYRQDPGQGLRLIYYSQIVNDFQKGDIAEGYSVSREKKESFPLTVTSAQKNPTAFYLCASEDRSGQPQHFGDGTRLSIL.

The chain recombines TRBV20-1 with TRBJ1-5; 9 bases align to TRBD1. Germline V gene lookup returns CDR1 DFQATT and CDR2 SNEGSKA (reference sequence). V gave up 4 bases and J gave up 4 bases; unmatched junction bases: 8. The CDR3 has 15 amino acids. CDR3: CSAIGQGLGNQPQHF. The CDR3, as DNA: TGCAGTGCTATAGGACAGGGGCTCGGAAATCAGCCCCAGCATTTT.

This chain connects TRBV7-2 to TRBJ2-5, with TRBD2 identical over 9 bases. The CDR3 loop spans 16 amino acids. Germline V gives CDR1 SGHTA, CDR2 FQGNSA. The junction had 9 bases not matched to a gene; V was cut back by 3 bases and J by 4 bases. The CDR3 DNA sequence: TGTGCCAGCAGCTTGTGGTCGCGGGGGGGTCCAGAGACCCAGTACTTC. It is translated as CASSLWSRGGPETQYF.